Listed below are T cell receptor beta chains from one sample, sequenced in a study of CD8+CD57+ T cells in acquired aplastic anemia. TCRdb itself ran the reads through MiXCR, one entry per CDR3 protein. The sample lists about 110,000 distinct CDR3 sequences; 40% to 65% were seen once. Sample: sorted CD4+, CD8+, or CD8+CD57+ T cells (not recorded which) from PBMCs. The receptors originated from a human donor in good health, serving as a control. Each CDR3 is given with its conserved first and last residue. D genes are given only for firm matches. Rows may omit the clone size; those that give it use once, few, many or a size class.

d_gene	v_gene	j_gene	abundance	CDR3aa	CDR3nt
TRBD1	TRBV19	TRBJ1-2	.	CASRGQANYGYTF	TGTGCCAGTAGGGGACAGGCTAACTATGGCTACACCTTC
.	TRBV9	TRBJ1-2	many	CASRYRIF	TGTGCCAGCAGATACCGGATTTTC
.	TRBV6-5	TRBJ2-1	many	CASSYLRDGGYNEQFF	TGTGCCAGCAGTTACCTTCGGGACGGAGGCTACAATGAGCAGTTCTTC
.	TRBV20-1	TRBJ2-1	.	CSALDEAGQYNEQFF	TGCAGTGCCTTAGATGAGGCGGGTCAGTACAATGAGCAGTTCTTC
TRBD1	TRBV2	TRBJ1-2	.	CASILVGQGGGGYTF	TGTGCCAGCATTTTAGTCGGACAGGGAGGTGGTGGCTACACCTTC
.	TRBV7-9	TRBJ2-7	.	CASSLSRAGEQYF	TGTGCCAGCAGCCTAAGCAGGGCTGGAGAGCAGTACTTC
.	TRBV10-3	TRBJ2-1	.	CAIGHEDEQFF	TGTGCCATCGGACACGAGGATGAGCAGTTCTTC
TRBD2	TRBV5-6	TRBJ2-3	many	CASSYRLAGITDTQYF	TGTGCCAGCAGCTATCGACTAGCGGGGATCACAGATACGCAGTATTTT
.	TRBV2	TRBJ1-6	.	CASRIGAFNSPLHF	TGTGCCAGCAGGATAGGGGCGTTTAATTCACCCCTCCACTTT
TRBD2	TRBV20-1	TRBJ2-3	.	CSVGGTHQYF	TGCAGTGTGGGGGGGACTCACCAGTATTTT
.	TRBV2	TRBJ1-5	few	CASSARTASNQPQHF	TGTGCCAGCAGTGCCCGGACAGCCAGCAATCAGCCCCAGCATTTT
TRBD1	TRBV9	TRBJ2-5	.	CASSPPTGEETQYF	TGTGCCAGCAGCCCTCCGACAGGGGAAGAGACCCAGTACTTC
.	TRBV24-1	TRBJ2-1	.	CATMTSGGHEQFF	TGTGCCACCATGACCTCCGGGGGTCATGAGCAGTTCTTC
TRBD1	TRBV13	TRBJ1-1	many	CASSGKRQGSTEAFF	TGTGCCAGCAGCGGTAAGCGACAGGGATCTACTGAAGCTTTCTTT
TRBD1	TRBV4-1	TRBJ1-1	.	CASSQASDRGTEAFF	TGCGCCAGCAGCCAAGCCTCGGACAGGGGAACTGAAGCCTTCTTT
.	TRBV2	TRBJ2-3	.	CASRENQDTQYF	TGTGCCAGCAGAGAGAACCAAGATACGCAGTATTTT
.	TRBV24-1	TRBJ2-1	.	CATSDQGGSYNEQFF	TGTGCCACCAGTGACCAGGGGGGCTCCTACAATGAGCAGTTCTTC
TRBD1	TRBV7-6	TRBJ1-6	few	CASSSDRGNSPLHF	TGTGCCAGCAGTTCAGACAGGGGCAATTCACCCCTCCACTTT
.	TRBV20-1	TRBJ1-4	many	CSARALEGTTNEKLFF	TGCAGTGCTAGAGCCCTGGAGGGGACAACTAATGAAAAACTGTTTTTT
.	TRBV10-1	TRBJ2-2	.	CASSDPHTNTGELFF	TGCGCCAGCAGTGACCCCCATACGAACACCGGGGAGCTGTTTTTT
.	TRBV5-4	TRBJ1-2	many	CASSFQTLGYTF	TGTGCCAGCAGCTTCCAGACCCTGGGTTACACCTTC
TRBD1	TRBV4-2	TRBJ1-2	many	CASSHDRDSARRGDGYTF	TGTGCCAGCAGCCACGACCGGGACAGTGCCCGGAGAGGGGATGGCTACACCTTC
.	TRBV12-3/TRBV12-4	TRBJ1-1	many	CASSLYTEAFF	TGTGCCAGCAGTTTATACACTGAAGCTTTCTTT
.	TRBV20-1	TRBJ1-5	many	CSARDGNQPQHF	TGCAGTGCTAGAGATGGCAATCAGCCCCAGCATTTT
.	TRBV20-1	TRBJ1-2	.	CSASGGNSYGYTF	TGCAGTGCTAGTGGAGGGAACTCCTATGGCTACACCTTC
TRBD2	TRBV12-5	TRBJ2-1	many	CASGLAGYNEQFF	TGTGCTAGTGGTTTAGCGGGGTACAATGAGCAGTTCTTC
TRBD2	TRBV20-1	TRBJ2-5	few	CSASGRAGETQYF	TGCAGTGCTAGCGGGAGGGCAGGGGAGACCCAGTACTTC
.	TRBV27	TRBJ1-6	many	CASSLSRQYNSPLHF	TGTGCCAGCAGTTTGTCGCGACAATATAATTCACCCCTCCACTTT
TRBD2	TRBV29-1	TRBJ2-1	.	CSASSGQSSYNEQFF	TGCAGCGCTTCTAGCGGGCAGAGCTCCTACAATGAGCAGTTCTTC
.	TRBV2	TRBJ2-5	once	CASSFETGRGETQYF	TGTGCCAGCAGTTTCGAAACAGGGAGGGGAGAGACCCAGTACTTC
.	TRBV9	TRBJ1-2	.	CASSPGRGRGYTF	TGTGCCAGCAGCCCGGGGAGGGGACGAGGCTACACCTTC
.	TRBV15	TRBJ2-7	.	CATSRDSPTEHETYEQYF	TGTGCCACCAGCAGAGATTCTCCGACCGAACACGAAACCTACGAGCAGTACTTC
TRBD1	TRBV10-3	TRBJ1-2	few	CAISGRGQRYGYTF	TGTGCCATCAGTGGAAGGGGACAGCGTTATGGCTACACCTTC
.	TRBV19	TRBJ2-1	.	CATYRGGPGASYNEQFF	TGTGCCACTTATAGAGGCGGCCCCGGGGCCTCATACAATGAGCAGTTCTTC
TRBD1	TRBV13	TRBJ1-2	.	CASSVRQGAGNTF	TGTGCCAGCAGCGTAAGACAGGGAGCTGGAAACACCTTC
.	TRBV24-1	TRBJ2-1	once	CATSDGTRIGNEQFF	TGTGCCACCAGTGATGGGACTCGAATTGGTAATGAGCAGTTCTTC
.	TRBV30	TRBJ1-4	many	CAWSGQNEKLFF	TGTGCCTGGAGTGGACAGAATGAAAAACTGTTTTTT
.	TRBV7-8	TRBJ2-3	.	CASRRGASSTDTQYF	TGTGCCAGCAGAAGGGGGGCCTCTTCCACAGATACGCAGTATTTT
TRBD1	TRBV19	TRBJ1-1	.	CASSASGTGVSEAFF	TGTGCCAGTAGTGCCTCCGGGACAGGGGTATCTGAAGCTTTCTTT
.	TRBV19	TRBJ2-3	.	CASSTIRASTDTQYF	TGTGCCAGTAGTACTATCAGGGCTAGCACAGATACGCAGTATTTT
.	TRBV4-2	TRBJ2-1	.	CASSHGGPTYNEQFF	TGTGCCAGCAGCCACGGGGGGCCTACCTACAATGAGCAGTTCTTC
.	TRBV2	TRBJ1-1	.	CASSEKWNTEAFF	TGTGCCAGCAGTGAAAAGTGGAACACTGAAGCTTTCTTT
.	TRBV2	TRBJ2-2	.	CASSEGALGELFF	TGTGCCAGCAGTGAGGGGGCGCTGGGGGAGCTGTTTTTT
.	TRBV29-1	TRBJ1-1	.	CSVVNGVQNTEAFF	TGCAGCGTAGTAAACGGTGTACAGAACACTGAAGCTTTCTTT
TRBD1	TRBV20-1	TRBJ2-3	.	CSASGRTGGTDTQYF	TGCAGTGCTAGTGGCCGGACAGGGGGCACAGATACGCAGTATTTT
TRBD1	TRBV14	TRBJ2-7	many	CASSQGTGGYEQYF	TGTGCCAGCAGCCAAGGGACAGGGGGTTACGAGCAGTACTTC
.	TRBV19	TRBJ1-5	.	CASSEDVAHEHF	TGTGCCAGTAGTGAGGACGTCGCCCATGAGCATTTT
.	TRBV13	TRBJ1-2	.	CARGGGSNYGYTF	TGTGCCAGAGGAGGGGGTTCTAACTATGGCTACACCTTC